The next 18 T cell receptor beta chains were all read from a single sample in a study of identical twins. A single record per CDR3 protein comes from TCRdb applying MiXCR to the 5' RACE reads. There are 550,000 to 700,000 distinct CDR3 sequences in the sample; about 20% occur only once, and roughly 4% lies in the top ten. The sample was also reused in another study, on T cells expressing NK-cell markers.

Sequencing used PBMCs. These TCRs come from a woman between 18 and 29 years old in good health.

This clonotype was recorded a few times. The chain combines TRBV9 with TRBJ1-4, with D tentatively TRBD1 (6 bases). V dropped 5 bases and J dropped 4 bases, with 15 bases sitting between them. This CDR3 has 15 residues. Germline lookup yields CDR1 SGDLS and CDR2 YYNGEE. The CDR3, as DNA: TGTGCCAGCAGTGGGAACAGGGAGGGTAATGAAAAACTGTTTTTT. It encodes CASSGNREGNEKLFF.

This clonotype occurred a few times. V usage is TRBV10-3 and J usage is TRBJ1-1; D remains ambiguous. There are 14 residues in the CDR3. Trimming removed 7 bases at V and 0 bases at J, with 12 bases between. CDR1 is ENHRY and CDR2 is SYGVKD in the germline V gene. In nucleotides, the CDR3 is TGTGCCATCACCGAACTGGAAATGAACACTGAAGCTTTCTTT. Translated: CAITELEMNTEAFF.

The table lists this clonotype with a count of one. This may stem from a read error, because a much larger clone lies one nucleotide away. This chain uses TRBV7-8 with TRBJ2-1; 7 bases align to TRBD2. The CDR3 covers 15 residues. Germline V gives CDR1 SGHVS, CDR2 FQNEAQ. The CDR3 DNA reads as TGTGCCAGCAGCCCCACCTGGCGGGAGCTAAATGATCAGTTCTTC. Protein: CASSPTWRELNDQFF.

The gene calls are TRBV6-2 or TRBV6-3 and TRBJ2-1, with D possibly being TRBD2 (5 bases). The CDR3 has 14 amino acids. Trimming shortened V by 4 bases and J by 5 bases, and 12 bases separated the two germline ends. The V gene's germline CDR1 is MNHEY and CDR2 SVGEGT. CDR3 in DNA: TGTGCCAGCAGTTGGGCGGGCCTCAACAATGAGCAGTTCTTC. Protein sequence: CASSWAGLNNEQFF.

V usage is TRBV6-5 and J usage is TRBJ2-1, with 9 bases fitting TRBD2. Germline V lookup: CDR1 MNHEY, CDR2 SVGAGI. The CDR3 extends over 14 amino acids. The trim removed 2 bases at V and 9 bases at J, leaving 5 bases unmatched. CDR3 sequence reads: CASSYGGRAREQFF. CDR3 DNA sequence: TGTGCCAGCAGTTACGGCGGGAGGGCTCGTGAGCAGTTCTTC.

CDR3: CASSSWTSGTDTQYF. Written as DNA, the CDR3 is TGTGCCAGCAGCTCTTGGACTAGCGGCACAGATACGCAGTATTTT. The rearrangement joins TRBV9 to TRBJ2-3; the match to TRBD2 covers 9 bases. Germline loops: CDR1 SGDLS, CDR2 YYNGEE. This CDR3 comprises 15 residues. J lost 1 base, V lost 4 bases, and 4 bases had no gene match.

This chain joins TRBV7-2 and TRBJ2-2; no definite D call. The CDR3 runs 16 residues. CDR1 and CDR2 from the germline V gene are SGHTA and FQGNSA. The germline V and J ends were trimmed by 1 base and 7 bases, with 16 bases remaining between them. The CDR3 protein is CASSLGFGRQIGELFF. Here the CDR3 DNA reads TGTGCCAGCAGCTTAGGTTTCGGAAGGCAAATCGGGGAGCTGTTTTTT.

The rearrangement uses TRBV15 and TRBJ2-1, with 7 bases fitting TRBD1. Germline V gene lookup returns CDR1 LNHNV and CDR2 YYDKDF (reference sequence). J gave up 9 bases and V 0 bases, and 8 bases lay outside the gene matches. The CDR3 runs to 15 residues. This CDR3 is CATSREAGGTSEQFF. CDR3 in DNA: TGTGCCACCAGCAGAGAGGCAGGGGGAACAAGTGAGCAGTTCTTC.

The sample holds a few counts of this clonotype. CDR3 sequence: CASNEQGAYNEQFF. The CDR3 DNA sequence: TGCGCCAGCAACGAACAGGGGGCCTACAATGAGCAGTTCTTC. This rearrangement joins TRBV5-1 to TRBJ2-1; TRBD1 matches at 8 bases. J lost 2 bases, V lost 6 bases, and 4 bases had no gene match. This CDR3 contains 14 residues. CDR1 SGHRS and CDR2 YFSETQ come from the germline V gene.

The V gene is TRBV7-2, the J gene TRBJ2-7; a weak D match, TRBD2 (7 bases). The germline gives CDR1 SGHTA, CDR2 FQGNSA. This CDR3 has 15 residues. Trimming took off 4 bases at V and 3 bases at J, with 16 bases between the two ends. The CDR3 sequence: CASSSSGGIGYEQYF. Written as DNA, the CDR3 is TGTGCCAGCAGCTCCTCGGGGGGCATTGGCTACGAGCAGTACTTC.

This rearrangement joins TRBV4-3 to TRBJ2-1; D is unclear. Germline loops: CDR1 LGHNA, CDR2 YSLEER. This CDR3 comprises 13 residues. Trimming removed 5 bases at V and 9 bases at J, with 14 bases between. CDR3 loop: CASSASGRTEQFF. CDR3 bases: TGCGCCAGCAGCGCGAGTGGGCGTACTGAGCAGTTCTTC.

In this sample, this clonotype turned up a few times. The rearrangement links TRBV7-2 to TRBJ2-1, with TRBD2 identical over 7 bases. The V gene end was trimmed by 2 bases and the J gene end by 16 bases; junction bases not matched to a gene: 5. The CDR3 consists of 11 residues. CDR1 is SGHTA, CDR2 FQGNSA, per germline. CDR3 residues: CASSLRTRVFF. CDR3 DNA sequence: TGTGCCAGCAGCTTAAGGACTAGGGTCTTCTTC.

This clonotype has just a few counts. This chain uses TRBV29-1 with TRBJ2-1; D uncertain. Deletions cut 7 bases from V and 8 bases from J, with 9 bases between. The CDR3 consists of 10 residues. From germline, CDR1 is SQVTM and CDR2 ANQGSEA. Written as DNA, the CDR3 is TGCAGCGCCCTGTGGGATGAGCAGTTCTTC. Its protein is CSALWDEQFF.

This clonotype was seen only a few times. V and J are TRBV10-3 and TRBJ2-2, with 7 positions matching TRBD1. The V segment lost 10 bases and the J segment 4 bases; nucleotides outside the gene matches: 9. This CDR3 spans 14 amino acids. Per the germline V gene, CDR1 is ENHRY and CDR2 is SYGVKD. Written as DNA, the CDR3 is TGTGCCACACTAGGGGGCTCGAGCACCGGGGAGCTGTTTTTT. This translates into CATLGGSSTGELFF.

The rearrangement links TRBV10-3 to TRBJ1-5, with D unclear. Germline CDR1 ENHRY, CDR2 SYGVKD. This CDR3 is built from 15 residues. Trimming cost V 3 bases and J 4 bases, with 13 bases left between them. The CDR3 sequence: CAISEMGAGNQPQHF. For the CDR3, the DNA is TGTGCCATCAGTGAAATGGGAGCCGGGAATCAGCCCCAGCATTTT.

In its sample, this clonotype was seen a few times. V usage is TRBV5-1 and J usage is TRBJ2-7; 10 bases agree with TRBD1. The CDR3 runs 16 residues. From germline, CDR1 is SGHRS and CDR2 YFSETQ. V lost 1 base and J lost 7; bases outside the gene matches: 11. The CDR3 DNA follows: TGCGCCAGCAGCTTGCCTGGACAGGGGGGGGTTTTGGAGCAGTACTTC. Its translation is CASSLPGQGGVLEQYF.

This chain uses TRBV20-1 with TRBJ2-4; D is perhaps TRBD1 (5 bases). V was shortened by 6 bases and J by 7 bases, with 19 bases between the two germline ends. CDR1 and CDR2 from the germline V gene are DFQATT and SNEGSKA (reference sequence). This CDR3 comprises 14 residues. The CDR3 is CSAQTVQGRNIQYF. The CDR3 DNA is TGCAGTGCCCAGACTGTTCAGGGTAGGAACATTCAGTACTTC.

The chain is built from TRBV7-9 and TRBJ2-7; TRBD2 aligns across 7 bases. V lost 5 bases and J lost 2; bases outside the gene matches: 9. The CDR3 runs to 15 residues. Germline CDR1 and CDR2: SEHNR and FQNEAQ (reference sequence). This chain's CDR3 is CASSHTRGDPYEQYF. CDR3 in DNA: TGTGCCAGCAGCCACACCCGGGGGGACCCCTACGAGCAGTACTTC.